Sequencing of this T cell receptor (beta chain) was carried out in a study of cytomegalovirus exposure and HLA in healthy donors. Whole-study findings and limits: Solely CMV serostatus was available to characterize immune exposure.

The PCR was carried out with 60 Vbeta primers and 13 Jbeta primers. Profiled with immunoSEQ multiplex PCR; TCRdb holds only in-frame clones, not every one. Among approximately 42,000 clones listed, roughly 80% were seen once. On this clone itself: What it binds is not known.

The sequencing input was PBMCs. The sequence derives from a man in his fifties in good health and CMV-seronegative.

CDR3 in amino acids: CASSLEGAGRGYTF. In DNA, the CDR3 is TGCGCCAGCAGCTTGGAGGGGGCTGGTCGTGGCTACACCTTC. The V gene is TRBV5-1, the J gene TRBJ1-2, with 7 bases lining up with TRBD1. This CDR3 spans 14 amino acids. V lost 0 bases and J lost 7; bases outside the gene matches: 6. Germline-derived CDR1 and CDR2 are SGHRS and YFSETQ.